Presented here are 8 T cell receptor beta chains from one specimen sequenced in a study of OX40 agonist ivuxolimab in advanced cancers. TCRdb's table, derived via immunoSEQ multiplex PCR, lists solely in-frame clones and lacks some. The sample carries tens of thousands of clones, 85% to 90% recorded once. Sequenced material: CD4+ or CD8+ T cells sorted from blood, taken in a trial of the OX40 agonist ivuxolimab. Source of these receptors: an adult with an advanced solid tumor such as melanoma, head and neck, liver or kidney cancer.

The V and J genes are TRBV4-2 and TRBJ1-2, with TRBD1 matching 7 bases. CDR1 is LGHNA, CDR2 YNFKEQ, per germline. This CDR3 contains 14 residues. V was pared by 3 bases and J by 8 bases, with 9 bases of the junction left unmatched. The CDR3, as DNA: TGTGCCAGCAGCCAGTTCGATACAGGGGAAGGCTACACCTTC. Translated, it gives CASSQFDTGEGYTF.

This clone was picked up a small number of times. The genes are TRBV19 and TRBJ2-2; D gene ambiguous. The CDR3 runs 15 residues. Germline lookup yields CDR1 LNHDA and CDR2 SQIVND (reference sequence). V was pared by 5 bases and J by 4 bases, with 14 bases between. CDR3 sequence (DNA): TGTGCCAGTAGTTCGCCACGGCTCTTCACCGGGGAGCTGTTTTTT. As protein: CASSSPRLFTGELFF.

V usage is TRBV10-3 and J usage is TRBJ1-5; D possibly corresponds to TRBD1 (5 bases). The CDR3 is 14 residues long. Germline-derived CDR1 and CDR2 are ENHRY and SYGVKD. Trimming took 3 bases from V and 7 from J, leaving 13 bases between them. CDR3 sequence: CAISDPSSGQPQHF. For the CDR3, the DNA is TGTGCCATCAGTGACCCTTCTTCAGGGCAGCCCCAGCATTTT.

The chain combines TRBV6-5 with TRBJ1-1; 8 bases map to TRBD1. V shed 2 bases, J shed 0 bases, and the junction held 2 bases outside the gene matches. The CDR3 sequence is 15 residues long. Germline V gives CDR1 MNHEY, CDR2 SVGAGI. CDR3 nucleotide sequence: TGTGCCAGCAGTTACCGACAGGGGCTGAACACTGAAGCTTTCTTT. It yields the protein CASSYRQGLNTEAFF.

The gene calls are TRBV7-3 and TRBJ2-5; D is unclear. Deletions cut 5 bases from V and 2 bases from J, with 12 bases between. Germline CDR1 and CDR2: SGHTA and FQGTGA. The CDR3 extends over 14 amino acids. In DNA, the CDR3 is TGTGCCAGCAGCCCCTCAGGAGTTCAAGAGACCCAGTACTTC. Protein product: CASSPSGVQETQYF.

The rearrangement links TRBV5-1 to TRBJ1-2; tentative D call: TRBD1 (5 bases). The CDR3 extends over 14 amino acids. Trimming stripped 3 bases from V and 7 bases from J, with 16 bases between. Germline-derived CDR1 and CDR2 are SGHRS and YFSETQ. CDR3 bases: TGCGCCAGCAGCTCCGACGGGGGTCTGGCTGGCTACACCTTC. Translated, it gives CASSSDGGLAGYTF.

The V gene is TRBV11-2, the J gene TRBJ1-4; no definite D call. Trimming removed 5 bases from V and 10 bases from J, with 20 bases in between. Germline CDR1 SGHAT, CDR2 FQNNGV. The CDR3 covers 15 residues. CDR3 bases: TGTGCCAGCAGCCCGCTGGGGATGCCTTTGGGAAAACTGTTTTTT. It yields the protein CASSPLGMPLGKLFF.

CDR3: CASSARGGAFF. The CDR3 coding sequence is TGTGCCAGCAGTGCCAGGGGGGGTGCTTTCTTT. This chain links TRBV6-6 with TRBJ1-1; 7 bases align to TRBD1. Germline V gene sequence: CDR1 MNHNY, CDR2 SVGAGI (reference sequence). J gave up 11 bases and V 5 bases, and 5 bases lay outside the gene matches. CDR3 length: 11 residues.